The TCR beta chain under discussion was sequenced for a study of T cells in localized non-small cell lung cancer. Sequencing was performed with immunoSEQ multiplex PCR; in TCRdb, only in-frame clones are kept and a portion is missing. The data contain 20,000 to 30,000 clones, 65% to 85% of them singletons. Deletions cut 5 bases from V and 3 bases from J, with 28 bases between. The CDR3 runs 20 residues. The germline V gene has CDR1 WNHNN and CDR2 SYGVQD (reference sequence). Study results and caveats: Uninvolved adjacent lung had more T cell clonality than any other tissue, topping tumor. Researchers found a median 57 of the top 100 tumor clones in adjacent lung.

About this clone itself: Its antigen is unidentified.

The chain uses TRBV10-1 and TRBJ2-2, with D possibly TRBD2 on 6 matching bases. The starting material was peripheral blood, obtained before any cancer treatment. The source is a man aged 40 to 70 with stage III squamous cell lung carcinoma. For the CDR3, the DNA is TGCGCCAGCAGTCCTGCAATCCGGGACTTCGCTTACCATTACACCGGGGAGCTGTTTTTT. The encoded protein is CASSPAIRDFAYHYTGELFF.